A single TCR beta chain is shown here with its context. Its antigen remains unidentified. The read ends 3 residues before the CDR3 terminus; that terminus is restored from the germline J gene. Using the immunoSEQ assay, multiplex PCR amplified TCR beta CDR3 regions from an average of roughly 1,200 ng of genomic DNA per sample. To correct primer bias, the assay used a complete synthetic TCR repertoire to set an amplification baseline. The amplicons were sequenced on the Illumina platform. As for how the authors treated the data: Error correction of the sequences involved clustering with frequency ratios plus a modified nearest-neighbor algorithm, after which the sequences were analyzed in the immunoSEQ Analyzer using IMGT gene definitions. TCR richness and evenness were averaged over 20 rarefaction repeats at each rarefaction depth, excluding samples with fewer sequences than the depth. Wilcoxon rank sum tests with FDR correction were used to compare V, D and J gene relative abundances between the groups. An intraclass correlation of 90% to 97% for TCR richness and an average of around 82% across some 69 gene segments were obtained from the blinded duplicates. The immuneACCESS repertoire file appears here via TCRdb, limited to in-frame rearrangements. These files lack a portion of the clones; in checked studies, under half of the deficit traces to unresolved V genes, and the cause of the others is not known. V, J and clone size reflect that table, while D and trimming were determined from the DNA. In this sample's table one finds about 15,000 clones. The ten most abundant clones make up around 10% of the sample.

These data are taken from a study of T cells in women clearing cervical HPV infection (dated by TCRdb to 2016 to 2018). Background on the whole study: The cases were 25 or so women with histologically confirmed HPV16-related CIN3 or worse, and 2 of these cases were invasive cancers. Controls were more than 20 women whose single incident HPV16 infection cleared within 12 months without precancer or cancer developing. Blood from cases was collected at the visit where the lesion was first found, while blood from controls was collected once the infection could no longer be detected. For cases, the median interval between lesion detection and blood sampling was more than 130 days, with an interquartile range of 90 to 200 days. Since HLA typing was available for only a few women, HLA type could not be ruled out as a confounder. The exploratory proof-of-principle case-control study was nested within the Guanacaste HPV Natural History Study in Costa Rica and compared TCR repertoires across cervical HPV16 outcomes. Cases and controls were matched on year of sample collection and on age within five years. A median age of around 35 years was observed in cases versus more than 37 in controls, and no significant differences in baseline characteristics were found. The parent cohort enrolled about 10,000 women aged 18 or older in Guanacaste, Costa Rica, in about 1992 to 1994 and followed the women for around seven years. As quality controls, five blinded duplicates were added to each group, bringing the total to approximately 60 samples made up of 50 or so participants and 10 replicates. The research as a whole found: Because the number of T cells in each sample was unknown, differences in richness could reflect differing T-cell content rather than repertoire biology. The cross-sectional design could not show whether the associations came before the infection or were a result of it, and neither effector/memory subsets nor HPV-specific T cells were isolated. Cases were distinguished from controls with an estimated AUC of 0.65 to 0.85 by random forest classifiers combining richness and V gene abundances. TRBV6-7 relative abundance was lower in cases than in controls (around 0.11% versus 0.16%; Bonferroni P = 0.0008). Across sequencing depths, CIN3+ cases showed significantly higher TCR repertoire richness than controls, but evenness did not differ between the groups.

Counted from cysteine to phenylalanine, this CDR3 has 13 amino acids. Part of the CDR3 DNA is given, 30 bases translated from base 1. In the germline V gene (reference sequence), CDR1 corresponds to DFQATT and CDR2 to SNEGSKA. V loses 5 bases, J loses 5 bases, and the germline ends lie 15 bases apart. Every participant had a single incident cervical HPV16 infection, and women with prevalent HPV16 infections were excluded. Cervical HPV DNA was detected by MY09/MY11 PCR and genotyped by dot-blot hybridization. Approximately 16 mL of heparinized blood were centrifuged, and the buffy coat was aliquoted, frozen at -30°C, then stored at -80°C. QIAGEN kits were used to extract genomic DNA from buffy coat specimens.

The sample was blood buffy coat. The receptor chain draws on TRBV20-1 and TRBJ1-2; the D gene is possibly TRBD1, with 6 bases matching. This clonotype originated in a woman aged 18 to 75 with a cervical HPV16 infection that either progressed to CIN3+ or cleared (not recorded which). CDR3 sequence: CSAGVAQGYGYTF. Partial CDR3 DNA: TGCAGTGCTGGAGTAGCACAGGGATATGGC.